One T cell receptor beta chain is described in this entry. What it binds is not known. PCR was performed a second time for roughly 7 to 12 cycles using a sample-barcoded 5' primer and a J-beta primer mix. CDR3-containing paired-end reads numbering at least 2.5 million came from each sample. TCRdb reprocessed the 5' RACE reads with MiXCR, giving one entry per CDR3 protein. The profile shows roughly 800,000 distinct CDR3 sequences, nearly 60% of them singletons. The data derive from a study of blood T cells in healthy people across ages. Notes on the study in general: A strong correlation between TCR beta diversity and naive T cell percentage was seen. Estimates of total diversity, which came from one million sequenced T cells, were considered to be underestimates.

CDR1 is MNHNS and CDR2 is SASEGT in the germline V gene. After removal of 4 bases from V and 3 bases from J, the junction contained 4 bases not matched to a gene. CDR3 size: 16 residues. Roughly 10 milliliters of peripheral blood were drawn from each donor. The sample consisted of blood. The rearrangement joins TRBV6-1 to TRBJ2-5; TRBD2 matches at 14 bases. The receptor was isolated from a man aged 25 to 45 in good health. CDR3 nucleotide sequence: TGTGCCAGCAGTGGACTAGCGGGAGGGCTGAAAGAGACCCAGTACTTC. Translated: CASSGLAGGLKETQYF.